These T cell receptor beta chains were read from a single sample in a study of cytomegalovirus exposure and HLA in healthy donors. Libraries were prepared by immunoSEQ multiplex PCR; TCRdb keeps only in-frame clonotypes and omits some of them. The sample consists of about 150,000 clones, more than 75% of them appearing once. Sequenced material: PBMCs. These receptors were collected from a woman in her late teens or twenties in good health and CMV-seronegative. CDR3s include the opening cysteine and the closing phenylalanine or tryptophan. The order of the fields is D gene, J gene, V gene, clone size, CDR3 DNA, CDR3 protein. The D gene is left open where the match is weak. For some rows the clone size is stated as once, few or many, or as a class when expanded; others skip it.

.,TRBJ1-1,TRBV7-9,.,TGTGCCAGCAGCTCCACGGGGGGGAACACTGAAGCTTTCTTT,CASSSTGGNTEAFF
TRBD2,TRBJ2-1,TRBV6-1,few,TGTGCCAGCAGTGAAGAAACGGCCGGACTAGCGGGGGGGGCCTGGCAGTTCTTC,CASSEETAGLAGGAWQFF
.,TRBJ1-5,TRBV4-1,.,TGCGCCAGCAGCCAGGAGACGGGTAGCAATCAGCCCCAGCATTTT,CASSQETGSNQPQHF
TRBD2,TRBJ2-3,TRBV7-2,.,TGTGCCAGCGGACGGGTGGGGGGGACCATAACAGATACGCAGTATTTT,CASGRVGGTITDTQYF
.,TRBJ2-2,TRBV13,.,TGTGCCAGCAGCCCCCGGAGCCGGGAGCTGTTTTTT,CASSPRSRELFF
TRBD1,TRBJ1-2,TRBV29-1,.,TGCAGCACCCGGACAGGGAATTATGGCTACACCTTC,CSTRTGNYGYTF
.,TRBJ2-3,TRBV4-1,.,TGCGCCAGCAGCCAAGAAATGGGGAGGGGGGATACGCAGTATTTT,CASSQEMGRGDTQYF
.,TRBJ2-7,TRBV29-1,.,TGCAGCGTTGAAGAGGTGGGCCCCGAACCCTACGAGCAGTACTTC,CSVEEVGPEPYEQYF
.,TRBJ1-1,TRBV5-5,.,TGCGCCAGCAGCTTGGTGGCGGGCCCTTCGATGAACACTGAAGCTTTCTTT,CASSLVAGPSMNTEAFF
.,TRBJ1-1,TRBV9,.,TGTGCCAGCAGCGCGGCTGGGGCGGACACTGAAGCTTTCTTT,CASSAAGADTEAFF
TRBD2,TRBJ2-7,TRBV27,.,TGTGCCAGGATTGCGGGGGGACTAGCGGGAGGTCCCCTCTCCTACGAGCAGTACTTC,CARIAGGLAGGPLSYEQYF
TRBD2,TRBJ2-1,TRBV29-1,.,TGCAGCGGGGAGGGGCTCTACAATGAGCAGTTCTTC,CSGEGLYNEQFF
TRBD1,TRBJ2-2,TRBV5-4,.,TGTGCCAGCAGCCTACCTGGGACAGGGCGCACCGGGGAGCTGCTTTTT,CASSLPGTGRTGELLF
.,TRBJ1-2,TRBV18,.,TGTGCCAGCTCACCAACCCAGGGTGCTAACTATGGCTACACCTTC,CASSPTQGANYGYTF
TRBD2,TRBJ2-7,TRBV2,.,TGTGCCAGCAGTGAAGTACTTGGGACTAGCTCCTACGAGCAGTACTTC,CASSEVLGTSSYEQYF
.,TRBJ2-2,TRBV28,few,TGTGCCAGCAGTTCATTAGACTTGCTCAACACCGGGGAGCTGTTTTTT,CASSSLDLLNTGELFF
TRBD2,TRBJ2-2,TRBV27,.,TGTGCCAGCACAATAGCGGGGTCCGGGGAGCTGTTTTTT,CASTIAGSGELFF
.,TRBJ2-1,TRBV28,few,TGTGCCAGCAGCACACTACTAGTCGAGGACAATGAGCAGTTCTTC,CASSTLLVEDNEQFF
TRBD1,TRBJ2-1,TRBV13,.,TGTGCCAGCAGCTTATACCGGGACAGGGGGATTAATGAGCAGTTCTTC,CASSLYRDRGINEQFF
.,TRBJ2-3,TRBV11-3,.,TGTGCCAGCAGCCTGGACATGGCAGATACGCAGTATTTT,CASSLDMADTQYF
TRBD1,TRBJ2-2,TRBV11-2,.,TGTGCCAGCAGCCATTGGGACAGGGCCGGGGAGCTGTTTTTT,CASSHWDRAGELFF
.,TRBJ2-7,TRBV27,once,TGTGCCAGCAGTTTACGCTCGGTGCGCCCCGGGGGTCCCTTATACGAGCAGTACTTC,CASSLRSVRPGGPLYEQYF
TRBD1,TRBJ1-6,TRBV2,.,TGTGCCAGCAGCGAAACCGGGACAGGGGTCTCACCCCTCCACTTT,CASSETGTGVSPLHF
TRBD1,TRBJ1-5,TRBV10-3,.,TGTGCCATCAGGGGACAGGAGGGCAATCAGCCCCAGCATTTT,CAIRGQEGNQPQHF
TRBD2,TRBJ2-1,TRBV15,once,TGTGCCACCAGCCCCCACAGGGTAGCGGGAGGGCCCCTCTACAATGAGCAGTTCTTC,CATSPHRVAGGPLYNEQFF